This is a list of T cell receptor beta chains from one sample in a study of blood T cell repertoires in COVID-19. Here immunoSEQ multiplex PCR was the method, and the copy in TCRdb shows in-frame clones only, minus some. The sample holds 150,000 to 200,000 clones, roughly nine tenths seen once. Material for sequencing was peripheral blood. The receptor source for this set is a man between 60 and 75 years old with active or convalescent COVID-19. The CDR3 runs from the conserved cysteine through the conserved F or W. D genes are given only for firm matches. A row's size may be missing; if present it is once, few, many or a size class.

>TRBV24-1|NA|TRBJ2-7|NA
TGTGCCACCAGTGATCCGACAACCTACGAGCAGTACTTC
CATSDPTTYEQYF
>TRBV12-5|few|TRBJ2-5|TRBD1
TGTGCTAGTGGTTCTGACCGGACAGGGAGGGAGACCCAGTACTTC
CASGSDRTGRETQYF
>TRBV5-1|NA|TRBJ2-7|TRBD2
TGCGCCAGCAGCCTCGGACTAGCGGGGGGATACGAGCAGTACTTC
CASSLGLAGGYEQYF
>TRBV18|NA|TRBJ2-3|NA
TGTGCCAGCTCAAAGGGGGGCACAGATACGCAGTATTTT
CASSKGGTDTQYF
>TRBV4-2|NA|TRBJ2-5|TRBD2
TGTGCCAGCAGCCAAGATAGAGGGCGGGGGGGCCGAGAGACCCAGTACTTC
CASSQDRGRGGRETQYF
>TRBV7-3|NA|TRBJ2-3|NA
TGTGCCAGCAGCTTAGGGCCGGGGGCAGATACGCAGTATTTT
CASSLGPGADTQYF
>TRBV19|NA|TRBJ1-5|NA
TGTGCCAGTAGTATCGCAGAGGGTCTGAATCAGCCCCAGCATTTT
CASSIAEGLNQPQHF
>TRBV18|NA|TRBJ1-5|TRBD1
TGTGCCAGCTCAGTGACAGGGGGAGATCAGCCCCAGCATTTT
CASSVTGGDQPQHF
>TRBV2|once|TRBJ2-1|TRBD2
TGTGCCAGCAAGGGGGAGCGGGGGGGCCAGGTCGAGCAGTTCTTC
CASKGERGGQVEQFF
>TRBV28|NA|TRBJ1-5|TRBD1
TGTGCCAGCAGAACGACTCCCAGGGGGCTGGCCCAGCATTTT
CASRTTPRGLAQHF
>TRBV7-9|NA|TRBJ1-1|TRBD1
TGTGCCAGCAGTTTGTCCCAGGGGGCTGAAGCTTTCTTT
CASSLSQGAEAFF
>TRBV5-1|NA|TRBJ2-7|NA
TGCGCCAGCAGCTTGTTGGCAGGGGAGGGGGAGCAGTACTTC
CASSLLAGEGEQYF
>TRBV2|NA|TRBJ2-6|NA
TGTGCCAGCAGTGTAAACAGGAGACTTAGCTCTGGGGCCAACGTCCTGACTTTC
CASSVNRRLSSGANVLTF
>TRBV2|few|TRBJ1-2|NA
TGTGCCAGCAGTGAAGCACAGGGAGGGAGGGGATACGGCTACACCTTC
CASSEAQGGRGYGYTF
>TRBV11-2|NA|TRBJ2-1|TRBD2
TGTGCCAGCAGCCCACAGGCGGGGGGTTACAATGAGCAGTTCTTC
CASSPQAGGYNEQFF
>TRBV19|NA|TRBJ1-2|NA
TGTGCCAGTAATCCAGGGCTCCTCTATGGCTACACCTTC
CASNPGLLYGYTF
>TRBV5-1|NA|TRBJ2-1|NA
TGCGCCAGCAGCACGGAGACTGGCGATGAGCAGTTCTTC
CASSTETGDEQFF
>TRBV2|NA|TRBJ1-6|TRBD1
TGTGCCAGCATATGGGACAGGCAAAATCATTCACCCCTCCACTTT
CASIWDRQNHSPLHF
>TRBV9|NA|TRBJ2-3|TRBD1
TGTGCCAGCAGCCCTAGGACAGGGTCCCGCACAGATACGCAGTATTTT
CASSPRTGSRTDTQYF
>TRBV19|NA|TRBJ1-4|TRBD1
TGTGCCAGTCGAGGACAGGGAGTCGGTGAAAAACTGTTTTTT
CASRGQGVGEKLFF
>TRBV11-2|once|TRBJ1-3|NA
TGTGCCAGCAGCGAAAACAGGGCTGGAAACACCATATATTTT
CASSENRAGNTIYF
>TRBV9|NA|TRBJ2-5|TRBD2
TGTGCCAGCAGCGTAAGGTCTAGCGGGGGGGTAGAGACCCAGTACTTC
CASSVRSSGGVETQYF
>TRBV5-1|NA|TRBJ1-5|NA
TGCGCCAGCAGCTTGGTCCCCGGGAGCAATCAGCCCCAGCATTTT
CASSLVPGSNQPQHF
>TRBV29-1|NA|TRBJ2-1|TRBD1
TGCAGCGTCCTGACAGGGGGCGAGATCTTC
CSVLTGGEIF
>TRBV5-1|NA|TRBJ2-3|TRBD1
TGCGCCAGCAGCTCAGGGACAGGGGTCCCAGATACGCAGTATTTT
CASSSGTGVPDTQYF
>TRBV3-1/TRBV3-2|NA|TRBJ2-7|NA
TGTGCCAGCAGCCACGGGACTCACTACGAGCAGTACTTC
CASSHGTHYEQYF
>TRBV7-9|NA|TRBJ1-1|TRBD1
TGTGCCAGCAGCTTACTGGGGACAGGGGGCCCAGTCCAAGCTTTCTTT
CASSLLGTGGPVQAFF
>TRBV9|few|TRBJ1-2|TRBD1
TGTGCCAGCAGCCCGGGACAGGGCGCAGGGTTGAGATTC
CASSPGQGAGLRF
>TRBV5-1|NA|TRBJ1-3|NA
TGCGCCAGCAGCTTGGAGGCAGGGGATCGGTACGGAAACACCATATATTTT
CASSLEAGDRYGNTIYF
>TRBV6-6|NA|TRBJ2-3|NA
TGTGCCAGCAGTTCCGGAGATACGCAGTATTTT
CASSSGDTQYF
>TRBV2|NA|TRBJ1-2|TRBD1
TGTGCCAGCAGAACGACAGGGGGCCTAACGGGCTACACCTTC
CASRTTGGLTGYTF
>TRBV4-2|once|TRBJ1-2|NA
TGTGCCAGCAGCCAAGATGTGGCATACAACTATGGCTACACCTTC
CASSQDVAYNYGYTF
>TRBV6-5|NA|TRBJ2-7|NA
TGTGCCAGCAGTTACACCAGAGGACTGGGCGAGCAGTACTTC
CASSYTRGLGEQYF
>TRBV7-9|NA|TRBJ2-4|TRBD1
TGTGCCAGCAGCTTGTCAGGGGGCCCAGGAGTTCAGTACTTC
CASSLSGGPGVQYF
>TRBV6-4|NA|TRBJ1-1|NA
TGTGCCAGCAGTGCACAGATGAACACTGAAGCTTTCTTT
CASSAQMNTEAFF
>TRBV4-2|NA|TRBJ2-1|TRBD2
TGTGCCAGCAGCCAGGGACTAGCGGGGGACAATGAGCAGTTCTTC
CASSQGLAGDNEQFF
>TRBV19|once|TRBJ1-2|NA
TGTGCCAGTAGTGAAGGGGGATATGGCTACACCTTC
CASSEGGYGYTF
>TRBV5-8|NA|TRBJ2-6|NA
TGTGCCAGCAGCTTGAATCAGGGAGGGGGCTCTGGGGCCAACGTCCTGACTTTC
CASSLNQGGGSGANVLTF
>TRBV21-1|NA|TRBJ1-3|NA
TGTGCCAGCAACCTGAAGGGAGAGCCTGGAAACACCATATATTTT
CASNLKGEPGNTIYF
>TRBV5-1|NA|TRBJ1-2|NA
TGCGCCAGCAGCTGGAACAGAAACTATGGCTACACCTTC
CASSWNRNYGYTF